This entry lists 16 T cell receptor beta chains sequenced from one sample in a study of Graves' ophthalmopathy and Graves' hyperthyroidism. RNA transcripts were the source from which TCR beta CDR3 regions were amplified. Investigators did first-round RT-PCR with HTBI primers, then second-round multiplex PCR. TCRdb reprocessed the multiplex PCR reads with MiXCR, giving one entry per CDR3 protein. The sample holds roughly 500,000 distinct CDR3 sequences, around 14% seen once. Sequenced: blood. The source of these receptors is a woman in her 30s with Graves' ophthalmopathy.

This clonotype has a count of ten or more. V is TRBV10-3 and J is TRBJ1-5, with D hard to call. The CDR3 covers 11 residues. V shed 6 bases and J shed 6 bases, with 6 bases lying between them. Germline values: CDR1 ENHRY, CDR2 SYGVKD. The DNA for the CDR3 is TGTGCCATCAGCACAAGTCAGCCCCAGCATTTT. Translated: CAISTSQPQHF.

The chain employs TRBV6-2 or TRBV6-3 and TRBJ1-1, with a tentative D call TRBD1 (6 bases). V was cut by 11 bases and J by 7 bases, with 14 bases left in between. The CDR3 is 11 amino acids. Germline V gives CDR1 MNHEY, CDR2 SVGEGT. CDR3 amino acids: CAVGGQYEAFF. The CDR3 DNA sequence: TGTGCCGTCGGAGGACAGTATGAAGCTTTCTTT.

This clonotype was recorded many times. The chain is built from TRBV7-9 and TRBJ2-2, with unresolved D. The V end was cut by 9 bases, the J end by 4 bases, with 18 bases between. CDR3 size: 15 residues. Germline assignment: CDR1 SEHNR and CDR2 FQNEAQ (reference sequence). This CDR3 reads CASSSGPSVTGELFF. CDR3 DNA: TGTGCCAGTTCCTCGGGCCCCTCGGTCACCGGGGAGCTGTTTTTT.

This clonotype has a count of ten or more. J is TRBJ2-2 and V is TRBV6-1, with 7 nucleotides matching TRBD1. Germline-derived CDR1 and CDR2 are MNHNS and SASEGT. The CDR3 length is 13 residues. V lost 8 bases, J lost 6 bases, and 6 bases stayed unmatched. The CDR3 here is CASPTGDPGELFF. Written as DNA, the CDR3 is TGTGCCAGCCCTACAGGGGACCCCGGGGAGCTGTTTTTT.

This clonotype has a count of ten or more. This chain joins TRBV3-1 and TRBJ1-5, with unresolved D. The germline V and J ends were trimmed by 2 bases and 4 bases, with 3 bases remaining between them. The CDR3 has 12 amino acids. CDR1 and CDR2 from the germline V gene are LGHDT and YNNKEL (reference sequence). CDR3 in amino acids: CASSQRNQPQHF. The CDR3, as DNA: TGTGCCAGCAGCCAAAGGAATCAGCCCCAGCATTTT. Supplemented by reference TRBV3-1 and TRBJ1-5, the full variable domain reads DTAVSQTPKYLVTQMGNDKSIKCEQNLGHDTMYWYKQDSKKFLKIMFSYNNKELIINETVPNRFSPKSPDKAHLNLHINSLELGDSAVYFCASSQRNQPQHFGDGTRLSIL.

This rearrangement joins TRBV28 to TRBJ2-5, with 7 positions matching TRBD2. Germline CDR1 is MDHEN and CDR2 is SYDVKM. The junction had 8 bases not matched to a gene; V was cut back by 8 bases and J by 5 bases. The CDR3 is 13 amino acids. CDR3 protein: CASCSGGVETQYF. CDR3 bases: TGTGCCAGCTGCTCTGGGGGGGTGGAGACCCAGTACTTC.

This clonotype was recorded many times. V and J are TRBV19 and TRBJ2-6; D may correspond to TRBD1 or TRBD2 (5 bases each). V shed 5 bases and J shed 4 bases, with 9 bases lying between them. Per germline, CDR1 LNHDA and CDR2 SQIVND (reference sequence). There are 14 residues in the CDR3. This CDR3 reads CASSWGYGANVLTF. CDR3 bases: TGTGCCAGTAGTTGGGGGTACGGGGCCAACGTCCTGACTTTC.

This clonotype was found many times. CDR3 region: CASSPGTGGNEQYF. The DNA of the CDR3 is TGTGCCAGCAGTCCCGGGACCGGGGGCAACGAGCAGTACTTC. The rearrangement links TRBV28 to TRBJ2-7; D tentatively fits TRBD1 or TRBD2 (6 bases each). Germline V CDR1 and CDR2: MDHEN, SYDVKM. The length of the CDR3 is 14 residues. V lost 5 bases and J 5 bases, leaving 16 bases between the germline ends. Combining the CDR3 with reference TRBV28 and TRBJ2-7 gives the whole variable domain DVKVTQSSRYLVKRTGEKVFLECVQDMDHENMFWYRQDPGLGLRLIYFSYDVKMKEKGDIPEGYSVSREKKERFSLILESASTNQTSMYLCASSPGTGGNEQYFGPGTRLTVT.

This clonotype occurred many times. The chain is built from TRBV6-5 and TRBJ1-1; perhaps TRBD1 as D (6 bases). Germline V CDR1 and CDR2: MNHEY, SVGAGI. V lost 6 bases and J lost 1, with 12 bases in between. This CDR3 comprises 14 residues. The CDR3 reads CASRVLDRNTEAFF. The CDR3 DNA follows: TGTGCCAGCAGGGTTTTGGACAGGAACACTGAAGCTTTCTTT.

The rearrangement joins TRBV12-3 or TRBV12-4 to TRBJ1-6; no definite D call. This CDR3 has 13 amino acids. V was clipped by 4 bases and J by 8 bases, with 9 bases between them. CDR3 protein: CASSSTIHSPLHF. CDR3 in DNA: TGTGCCAGCAGTTCGACAATTCATTCACCCCTCCACTTT.

This clonotype was observed once. The chain links TRBV20-1 to TRBJ2-7, with TRBD2 matching over 7 bases. The CDR3 runs to 13 residues. CDR1 and CDR2 (germline): DFQATT, SNEGSKA (reference sequence). V shed 6 bases, J shed 6 bases, and the junction held 11 bases outside the gene matches. The CDR3 reads CSAPRGGSSEQYF. The CDR3 DNA is TGCAGTGCCCCCCGGGGCGGGAGTAGCGAGCAGTACTTC.

This clonotype was observed many times. This chain joins TRBV11-2 and TRBJ2-5; 7 bases agree with TRBD2. J gave up 2 bases and V 2 bases, and 2 bases lay outside the gene matches. CDR1 and CDR2 from the germline V gene are SGHAT and FQNNGV. This CDR3 spans 14 amino acids. CDR3 in amino acids: CASSLTAGQETQYF. CDR3 bases: TGTGCCAGCAGCTTAACAGCGGGACAAGAGACCCAGTACTTC.

This clonotype was recorded many times. The chain carries TRBV2 and TRBJ2-5; 7 positions agree with TRBD2. In germline, CDR1 is SNHLY, CDR2 FYNNEI. This CDR3 contains 16 residues. Losses at the gene ends were 0 bases for V and 0 bases for J; bases not matched to a gene: 4. The CDR3 region has the DNA TGTGCCAGCAGTGAAGCTCCAGCGGGACACCAAGAGACCCAGTACTTC. This translates into CASSEAPAGHQETQYF.

The chain carries TRBV2 and TRBJ2-7; D tentatively fits TRBD1 or TRBD2 (5 bases each). CDR1 is SNHLY, CDR2 FYNNEI, per germline. The CDR3 contains 13 residues. V lost 6 bases and J lost 7, with 16 bases in between. This CDR3 reads CASRAEGVGEQYF. In DNA, the CDR3 is TGTGCCAGCAGAGCGGAAGGGGTTGGTGAGCAGTACTTC.

Concerning this clonotype: At one boundary the junction diverges from the germline segment, which might be a read error. This rearrangement joins TRBV11-2 to TRBJ1-1; D is undetermined. This CDR3 is 14 amino acids long. Germline CDR1 SGHAT, CDR2 FQNNGV. CDR3 nucleotides: TGTGCCAGCCAAATGCGACATCTGAACCCTGAAGCTTTCTTT. This codes for CASQMRHLNPEAFF.

The table lists this clonotype with a few counts. CDR3: CASRGLAGGPETQYF. In DNA, the CDR3 is TGCGCCAGCAGAGGACTAGCGGGAGGTCCAGAGACCCAGTACTTC. The rearrangement joins TRBV10-2 to TRBJ2-5; TRBD2 matches 14 bases. CDR1 and CDR2 from the germline V gene are WSHSY and SAAADI. V was clipped by 6 bases and J by 4 bases; unmatched bases: 4. The CDR3 sequence is 15 residues long.